One sample yielded the 20 T cell receptor beta chains listed below, sequenced in a study of neoadjuvant anti-PD-1 for oral cavity cancer. Time point specified: after neoadjuvant nivolumab, at surgical resection. Profiling relied on immunoSEQ multiplex PCR, and the TCRdb table lists in-frame clones only, not all of them. The sample contains some 8,400 clones, approximately 61% of which appear only once. Specimen: PBMCs, collected after nivolumab (anti-PD-1) treatment. The receptors were sampled from a person aged 40 to 85 with oral cavity squamous cell carcinoma.

This sequence joins TRBV7-2 and TRBJ1-6; D is perhaps TRBD1 (6 bases). The CDR3 consists of 14 residues. Deletions cut 6 bases from V and 9 bases from J, with 15 bases between. Germline-derived CDR1 and CDR2 are SGHTA and FQGNSA. The CDR3 sequence is CASRPQGGGSPLHF. In DNA form, the CDR3 reads TGTGCCAGCAGACCACAGGGAGGGGGTTCACCCCTCCACTTT.

The V and J genes are TRBV7-9 and TRBJ1-2; D not resolved. CDR3 length equals 17 residues. Trimming stripped 5 bases from V and 2 bases from J, with 21 bases between. From germline, CDR1 is SEHNR and CDR2 FQNEAQ (reference sequence). CDR3: CASSPNALGVRNYGYTF. The CDR3 DNA follows: TGTGCCAGCAGCCCCAATGCTCTTGGGGTAAGAAACTATGGCTACACCTTC.

V gene TRBV4-3 combines with J gene TRBJ2-2; 12 bases are a match to TRBD2. This CDR3 is 17 amino acids long. Trimming at V came to 1 base and at J to 9 bases, leaving 9 bases not matched to a gene. Germline CDR1 reads LGHNA; CDR2 reads YSLEER. The CDR3 is CASSQGASGGAERELFF. DNA of the CDR3: TGCGCCAGCAGCCAAGGGGCTAGCGGGGGGGCCGAGCGGGAGCTGTTTTTT.

The gene calls are TRBV7-8 and TRBJ2-3, with a possible D match to TRBD1 (6 bases). This CDR3 has 16 residues. V dropped 5 bases and J dropped 0 bases, with 15 bases sitting between them. CDR1 and CDR2 from the germline V gene are SGHVS and FQNEAQ. The CDR3 DNA follows: TGTGCCAGCAGCCTACAGGGTGGGGGTAGCACAGATACGCAGTATTTT. Residues: CASSLQGGGSTDTQYF. The whole variable domain, filled in from reference TRBV7-8 and TRBJ2-3, reads GAGVSQSPRYKVAKRGQDVALRCDPISGHVSLFWYQQALGQGPEFLTYFQNEAQLDKSGLPSDRFFAERPEGSVSTLKIQRTQQEDSAVYLCASSLQGGGSTDTQYFGPGTRLTVL.

The chain combines TRBV27 with TRBJ1-2, with 9 nucleotides matching TRBD1. The CDR3 runs 15 residues. The germline gives CDR1 MNHEY, CDR2 SMNVEV (reference sequence). With 0 bases clipped from V and 6 bases from J, the junction kept 5 bases outside the gene matches. In DNA, the CDR3 is TGTGCCAGCAGTTTATCCTGGACAGGGGTGAATGGCTACACCTTC. Protein: CASSLSWTGVNGYTF.

This sequence joins TRBV9 and TRBJ1-6; D possibly corresponds to TRBD1 (5 bases). Trimming left V 4 bases short and J 3 bases short, with 17 bases between. The CDR3 is 17 amino acids. CDR1 and CDR2 from the germline V gene are SGDLS and YYNGEE. The CDR3 sequence: CASSSEWGFDYNSPLHF. The CDR3 bases are TGTGCCAGCAGCTCCGAATGGGGGTTTGACTATAATTCACCCCTCCACTTT.

The V call is TRBV7-6, the J call TRBJ1-1; D may be TRBD1 (5 bases). The V gene's germline CDR1 is SGHVS and CDR2 FNYEAQ. V was clipped by 0 bases and J by 4 bases, with 9 bases between them. This CDR3 has 14 residues. The CDR3 DNA is TGTGCCAGCAGCTTAGCCTCCGGGGGCACTGAAGCTTTCTTT. Translating it yields CASSLASGGTEAFF.

This clone showed up just once. The J gene is TRBJ1-4, the V gene TRBV29-1; tentatively, D is TRBD1 (5 bases). V shed 4 bases and J shed 0 bases, with 15 bases lying between them. CDR3 length equals 16 residues. CDR1 is SQVTM and CDR2 is ANQGSEA in the germline V gene. CDR3 bases: TGCAGCGTTGCCGGACACAGGACCGCAACTAATGAAAAACTGTTTTTT. Translating it yields CSVAGHRTATNEKLFF. The complete variable domain, with remaining parts taken from reference TRBV29-1 and TRBJ1-4, reads SAVISQKPSRDICQRGTSLTIQCQVDSQVTMMFWYRQQPGQSLTLIATANQGSEATYESGFVIDKFPISRPNLTFSTLTVSNMSPEDSSIYLCSVAGHRTATNEKLFFGSGTQLSVL.

This clone appeared a few times. Here the CDR3 DNA reads TGTGCCAGCAGCTCGGACAGCCGCCCCTATGGCTACACCTTC. It encodes CASSSDSRPYGYTF. The genes are TRBV7-2 and TRBJ1-2, with D possibly matching TRBD1 (6 bases). CDR3 length: 14 amino acids. The germline gives CDR1 SGHTA, CDR2 FQGNSA. The germline V and J ends were trimmed by 4 bases and 4 bases, with 13 bases remaining between them.

The chain links TRBV7-9 to TRBJ1-1; D is unclear. Trimming stripped 4 bases from V and 4 bases from J, with 10 bases between. The germline V gene encodes CDR1 SEHNR and CDR2 FQNEAQ (reference sequence). This CDR3 contains 13 residues. CDR3 coding DNA: TGTGCCAGCAGCTCAAGGGAAGGCACTGAAGCTTTCTTT. Translation gives CASSSREGTEAFF.

The chain combines TRBV5-8 with TRBJ1-5; 9 nucleotides align to TRBD1. CDR3 length: 15 residues. CDR1 and CDR2 (germline): SGHTS, YDEGEE. Trimming at V came to 4 bases and at J to 7 bases, leaving 9 bases not matched to a gene. The CDR3 coding sequence is TGTGCCAGCAGCACCTCCGGGACAGGGCGGCAGCCCCAGCATTTT. Translated: CASSTSGTGRQPQHF.

The V call is TRBV2, the J call TRBJ2-7; D unresolved. CDR1 is SNHLY, CDR2 FYNNEI, per germline. The ends were cut back, 6 bases at V and 0 bases at J, with 12 bases in the middle. The CDR3 consists of 14 residues. This CDR3 reads CASRLSRSSYEQYF. The CDR3 DNA reads TGTGCCAGCAGACTCAGCCGCAGCTCCTACGAGCAGTACTTC.

The chain joins TRBV23-1 to TRBJ1-6; D unclear. TRBV23-1 is labeled an ORF, and its function is uncertain. V was pared by 4 bases and J by 1 base, with 8 bases between. This CDR3 contains 15 residues. The DNA for the CDR3 is TGCGCCAGCAGTCTGAGGAAGTCCTATAATTCACCCCTCCACTTT. It specifies CASSLRKSYNSPLHF.

This clone was seen a few times. The genes are TRBV7-2 and TRBJ2-1; D is perhaps TRBD1 (6 bases). The germline V gene has CDR1 SGHTA and CDR2 FQGNSA. CDR3 length: 16 amino acids. The germline V and J ends were trimmed by 6 bases and 5 bases, with 20 bases remaining between them. Here the CDR3 DNA reads TGTGCCAGCAGTCGATTACAGGGATACCAGAACAATGAGCAGTTCTTC. Protein: CASSRLQGYQNNEQFF. Drawing the rest from reference TRBV7-2 and TRBJ2-1, the complete variable domain is GAGVSQSPSNKVTEKGKDVELRCDPISGHTALYWYRQSLGQGLEFLIYFQGNSAPDKSGLPSDRFSAERTGGSVSTLTIQRTQQEDSAVYLCASSRLQGYQNNEQFFGPGTRLTVL.

The chain combines TRBV27 with TRBJ1-1, with a tentative D call TRBD1 (5 bases). From germline, CDR1 is MNHEY and CDR2 SMNVEV (reference sequence). Trimming left V 4 bases short and J 7 bases short, with 13 bases between. This CDR3 region has 13 residues. This CDR3 reads CASSSGTGYEAFF. DNA for the CDR3: TGTGCCAGCAGTTCCGGGACGGGCTATGAAGCTTTCTTT.

This rearrangement joins TRBV10-3 to TRBJ1-1; D remains unclear. Germline V CDR1 and CDR2: ENHRY, SYGVKD. The V and J ends lost 0 bases and 4 bases respectively, with 12 bases between them. This CDR3 comprises 15 residues. The CDR3 protein is CAISESGFEGTEAFF. In DNA form, the CDR3 reads TGTGCCATCAGTGAGTCAGGGTTTGAAGGCACTGAAGCTTTCTTT.

The chain carries TRBV5-1 and TRBJ2-1, with D perhaps given as TRBD1 or TRBD2 (6 bases each). Germline CDR1 and CDR2: SGHRS and YFSETQ. The CDR3 runs to 17 residues. Trimming cost V 4 bases and J 7 bases, with 24 bases left between them. The CDR3 DNA is TGCGCCAGCAGCCCTACCACAACAGGGAGGTTTGAAAATGAGCAGTTCTTC. Its protein is CASSPTTTGRFENEQFF.

This chain joins TRBV9 and TRBJ2-3; a possible D gene is TRBD2 (5 bases). Trimming shortened V by 4 bases and J by 7 bases, and 10 bases separated the two germline ends. This CDR3 is built from 12 residues. Per germline, CDR1 SGDLS and CDR2 YYNGEE. CDR3 in amino acids: CASSTTSNTQYF. The CDR3 region has the DNA TGTGCCAGCAGCACAACTAGTAATACGCAGTATTTT.

V gene TRBV5-6 combines with J gene TRBJ2-2; a weak D match, TRBD1 (6 bases). Per the germline V gene, CDR1 is SGHDT and CDR2 is YYEEEE. The V and J ends lost 5 bases and 1 base respectively, with 15 bases between them. The CDR3 runs to 16 residues. The CDR3 sequence: CASSLLGTLNTGELFF. In DNA form, the CDR3 reads TGTGCCAGCAGTTTGCTTGGGACACTGAACACCGGGGAGCTGTTTTTT.

V usage is TRBV11-1 and J usage is TRBJ2-3; the match to TRBD1 covers 9 bases. This CDR3 comprises 18 residues. Unmatched junction bases numbered 15, after V lost 6 bases and J lost 2 bases. Germline loops: CDR1 SGHAT, CDR2 FQDESV (reference sequence). CDR3 in amino acids: CASSRTGGFAQFTDTQYF. CDR3 nucleotides: TGTGCCAGCAGTCGTACAGGGGGCTTCGCCCAGTTCACAGATACGCAGTATTTT. Together with reference TRBV11-1 and TRBJ2-3, the CDR3 gives the full variable domain: EAEVAQSPRYKITEKSQAVAFWCDPISGHATLYWYRQILGQGPELLVQFQDESVVDDSQLPKDRFSAERLKGVDSTLKIQPAELGDSAMYLCASSRTGGFAQFTDTQYFGPGTRLTVL.